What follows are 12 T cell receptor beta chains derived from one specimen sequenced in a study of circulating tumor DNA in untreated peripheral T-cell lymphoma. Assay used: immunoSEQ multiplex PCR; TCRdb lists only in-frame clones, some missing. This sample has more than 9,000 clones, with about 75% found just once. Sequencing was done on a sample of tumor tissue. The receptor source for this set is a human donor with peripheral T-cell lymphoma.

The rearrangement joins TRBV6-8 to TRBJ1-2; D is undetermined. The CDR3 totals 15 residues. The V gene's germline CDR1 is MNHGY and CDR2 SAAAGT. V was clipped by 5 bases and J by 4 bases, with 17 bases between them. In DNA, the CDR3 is TGTGCCAGCAGTCGGCTGAATCCGAGACCCTATGGCTACACCTTC. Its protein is CASSRLNPRPYGYTF.

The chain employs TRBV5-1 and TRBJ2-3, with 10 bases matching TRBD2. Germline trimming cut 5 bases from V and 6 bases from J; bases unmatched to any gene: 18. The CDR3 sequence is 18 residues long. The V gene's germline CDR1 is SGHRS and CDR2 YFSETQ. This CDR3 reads CASSQSHIQRGGHDTQYF. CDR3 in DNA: TGCGCCAGCAGTCAATCTCATATACAGCGGGGGGGCCACGATACGCAGTATTTT. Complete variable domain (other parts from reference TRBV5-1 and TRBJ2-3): KAGVTQTPRYLIKTRGQQVTLSCSPISGHRSVSWYQQTPGQGLQFLFEYFSETQRNKGNFPGRFSGRQFSNSRSEMNVSTLELGDSALYLCASSQSHIQRGGHDTQYFGPGTRLTVL.

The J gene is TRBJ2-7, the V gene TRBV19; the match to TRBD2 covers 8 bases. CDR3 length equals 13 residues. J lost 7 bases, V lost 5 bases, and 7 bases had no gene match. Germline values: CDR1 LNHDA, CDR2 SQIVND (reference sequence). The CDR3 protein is CASSRGGSGEQYF. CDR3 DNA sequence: TGTGCCAGTAGTCGGGGGGGATCCGGTGAGCAGTACTTC. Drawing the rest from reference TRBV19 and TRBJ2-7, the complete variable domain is DGGITQSPKYLFRKEGQNVTLSCEQNLNHDAMYWYRQDPGQGLRLIYYSQIVNDFQKGDIAEGYSVSREKKESFPLTVTSAQKNPTAFYLCASSRGGSGEQYFGPGTRLTVT.

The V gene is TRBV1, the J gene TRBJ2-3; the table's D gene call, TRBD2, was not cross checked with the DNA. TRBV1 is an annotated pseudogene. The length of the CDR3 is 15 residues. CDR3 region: CASSPGLAGGDTQYF. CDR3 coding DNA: TGCGCCAGCAGCCCGGGACTAGCGGGGGGGGATACGCAGTATTTT.

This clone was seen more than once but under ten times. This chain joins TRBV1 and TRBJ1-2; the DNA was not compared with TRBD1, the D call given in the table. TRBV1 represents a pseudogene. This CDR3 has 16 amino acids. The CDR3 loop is CASSQADRAGGYGYTF. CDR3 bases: TGCGCCAGCAGCCAAGCCGACAGGGCTGGGGGCTATGGCTACACCTTC.

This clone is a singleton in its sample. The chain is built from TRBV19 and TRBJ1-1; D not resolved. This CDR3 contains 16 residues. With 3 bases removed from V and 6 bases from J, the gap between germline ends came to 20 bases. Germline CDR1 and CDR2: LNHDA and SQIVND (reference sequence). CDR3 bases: TGTGCCAGTAGTATGTTCCCACCTCGGGGAATCGCTGAAGCTTTCTTT. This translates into CASSMFPPRGIAEAFF.

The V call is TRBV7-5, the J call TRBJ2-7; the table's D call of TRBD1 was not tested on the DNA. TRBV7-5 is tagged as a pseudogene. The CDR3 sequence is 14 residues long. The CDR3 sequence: CASSLFQVSYEQYF. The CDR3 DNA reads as TGTGCCAGCAGCTTGTTCCAGGTCTCCTACGAGCAGTACTTC.

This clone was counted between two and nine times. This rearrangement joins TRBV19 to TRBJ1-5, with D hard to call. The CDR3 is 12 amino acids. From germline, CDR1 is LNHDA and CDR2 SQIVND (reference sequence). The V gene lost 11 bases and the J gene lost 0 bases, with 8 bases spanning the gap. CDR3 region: CACRHSNQPQHF. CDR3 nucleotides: TGTGCCTGCCGACATAGCAATCAGCCCCAGCATTTT.

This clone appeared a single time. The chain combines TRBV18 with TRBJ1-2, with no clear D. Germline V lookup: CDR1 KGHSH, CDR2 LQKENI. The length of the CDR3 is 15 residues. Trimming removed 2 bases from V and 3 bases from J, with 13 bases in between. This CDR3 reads CASSPGILRDYGYTF. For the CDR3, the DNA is TGTGCCAGCTCACCAGGGATCCTAAGAGACTATGGCTACACCTTC.

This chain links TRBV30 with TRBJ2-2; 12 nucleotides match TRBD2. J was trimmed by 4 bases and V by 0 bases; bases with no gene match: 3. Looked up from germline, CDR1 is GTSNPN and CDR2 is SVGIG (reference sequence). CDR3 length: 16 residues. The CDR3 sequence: CAWSVLAGGPTGELFF. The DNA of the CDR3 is TGTGCCTGGAGTGTACTAGCGGGGGGTCCCACCGGGGAGCTGTTTTTT.

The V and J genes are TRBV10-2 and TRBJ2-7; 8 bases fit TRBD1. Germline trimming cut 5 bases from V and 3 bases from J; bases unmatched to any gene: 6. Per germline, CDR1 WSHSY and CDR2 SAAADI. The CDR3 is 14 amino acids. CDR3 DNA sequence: TGCGCCAGCAGTCCGCGGACAGGGTTCTACGAGCAGTACTTC. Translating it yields CASSPRTGFYEQYF.

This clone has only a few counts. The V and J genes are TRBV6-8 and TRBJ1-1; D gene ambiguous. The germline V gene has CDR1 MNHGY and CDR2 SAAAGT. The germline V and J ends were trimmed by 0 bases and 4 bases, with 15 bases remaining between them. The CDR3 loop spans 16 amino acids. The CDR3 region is CASSYSNRIIFTEAFF. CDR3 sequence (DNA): TGTGCCAGCAGTTACTCGAACCGTATCATCTTCACTGAAGCTTTCTTT.